What follows is one T cell receptor beta chain and its context. The CDR3 runs 11 residues. With 5 bases removed from V and 4 bases from J, the gap between germline ends came to 3 bases. The data derive from a study of CD8 T cells in Susac syndrome. When the RNA was reverse transcribed, random hexamers were used with an input of about 0.5 to 1 ug. One entry per CDR3 protein results from TCRdb running MiXCR on the immunoSEQ multiplex PCR reads. The repertoire holds roughly 120,000 distinct CDR3 sequences, with approximately 94% as singletons. The chain recombines TRBV12-3 or TRBV12-4 with TRBJ1-3, with no clear D. The source of this sequence is a human donor with multiple sclerosis. Input material: CD4+ T cells from PBMCs. The CDR3 protein is CASSRGNTIYF. The CDR3 bases are TGTGCCAGCAGTAGGGGAAACACCATATATTTT.